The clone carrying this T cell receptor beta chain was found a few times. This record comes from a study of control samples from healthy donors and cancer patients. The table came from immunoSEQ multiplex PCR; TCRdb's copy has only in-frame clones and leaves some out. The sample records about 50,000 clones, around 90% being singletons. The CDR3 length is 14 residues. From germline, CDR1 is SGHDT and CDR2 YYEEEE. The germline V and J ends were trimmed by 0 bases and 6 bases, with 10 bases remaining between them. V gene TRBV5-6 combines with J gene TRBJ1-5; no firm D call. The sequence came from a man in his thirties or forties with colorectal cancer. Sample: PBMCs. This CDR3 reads CASSLDPEGQPQHF. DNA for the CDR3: TGTGCCAGCAGCTTGGACCCGGAGGGTCAGCCCCAGCATTTT.